These 14 T cell receptor beta chains share one sample of origin, sequenced in a study of T cell changes during pregnancy in multiple sclerosis. Method: immunoSEQ multiplex PCR; TCRdb's copy keeps in-frame clones and lacks some. This sample yields around 70,000 clones, of which roughly 92% are seen a single time; over 3.5% belongs to the top ten. This specimen consisted of peripheral blood, obtained after pregnancy. These receptors were taken from a female donor in good health, enrolled as a control in a pregnancy study.

A few counts support this clone. The CDR3 nucleotides are TGTGCCAGCACCCAGGACAGGGACACTGAAGCTTTCTTT. The encoded protein is CASTQDRDTEAFF. This rearrangement joins TRBV5-4 to TRBJ1-1, with 8 bases fitting TRBD1. The germline V gene encodes CDR1 SGHNT and CDR2 YYREEE (reference sequence). Losses at the gene ends were 6 bases for V and 3 bases for J; bases not matched to a gene: 4. There are 13 residues in the CDR3.

The chain recombines TRBV10-3 with TRBJ1-6; maybe TRBD1 (5 bases). CDR3 length: 18 amino acids. Germline V CDR1 and CDR2: ENHRY, SYGVKD. Trimming pared 0 bases from V and 7 bases from J, leaving 19 bases between. The CDR3 sequence: CAISESTAQAVVNSPLHF. The CDR3 coding sequence is TGTGCCATCAGTGAGTCGACGGCACAGGCAGTAGTAAATTCACCCCTCCACTTT.

This rearrangement joins TRBV28 to TRBJ2-3; TRBD2 matches 9 bases. Per the germline V gene, CDR1 is MDHEN and CDR2 is SYDVKM. With V trimmed by 1 base and J by 6 bases, 5 bases remained unmatched. The CDR3 length is 15 residues. CDR3 in DNA: TGTGCCAGCAGTTTATTCGCGGGAGGGGTGGATACGCAGTATTTT. Protein product: CASSLFAGGVDTQYF.

The gene calls are TRBV2 and TRBJ1-1; possible D gene TRBD1, 5 bases. The V gene's germline CDR1 is SNHLY and CDR2 FYNNEI. The CDR3 has 14 amino acids. The V gene lost 3 bases and the J gene lost 5 bases, with 13 bases spanning the gap. CDR3 residues: CASSESARGTEAFF. Here the CDR3 DNA reads TGTGCCAGCAGTGAGTCAGCCCGGGGGACTGAAGCTTTCTTT. Full variable domain (outside the CDR3, taken from reference TRBV2 and TRBJ1-1): EPEVTQTPSHQVTQMGQEVILRCVPISNHLYFYWYRQILGQKVEFLVSFYNNEISEKSEIFDDQFSVERPDGSNFTLKIRSTKLEDSAMYFCASSESARGTEAFFGQGTRLTVV.

The gene calls are TRBV5-1 and TRBJ2-2, with a weak D call TRBD1 (5 bases). The germline gives CDR1 SGHRS, CDR2 YFSETQ. The CDR3 loop spans 15 amino acids. Trimming took 3 bases from V and 1 from J, leaving 10 bases between them. The CDR3 loop is CASSSQTGNTGELFF. The CDR3 DNA follows: TGCGCCAGCAGCTCCCAAACAGGGAACACCGGGGAGCTGTTTTTT.

The genes are TRBV12-5 and TRBJ2-3; 11 bases fit TRBD2. The V gene's germline CDR1 is LGHNT and CDR2 FRNRAP. There are 17 residues in the CDR3. J gave up 6 bases and V 0 bases, and 8 bases lay outside the gene matches. The CDR3, as DNA: TGTGCTAGTGGTTTGGTAACTAGCGGGGGTTTGGGTGATACGCAGTATTTT. This sequence encodes CASGLVTSGGLGDTQYF. Variable domain in full (rest from reference TRBV12-5 and TRBJ2-3): DARVTQTPRHKVTEMGQEVTMRCQPILGHNTVFWYRQTMMQGLELLAYFRNRAPLDDSGMPKDRFSAEMPDATLATLKIQPSEPRDSAVYFCASGLVTSGGLGDTQYFGPGTRLTVL.

Remarks on this clone: The DNA is left out, because the CDR3 cannot be placed on it with certainty; the CDR3 is given as TCRdb lists it. The V gene is TRBV27, the J gene TRBJ2-5; no check of the table's D call, TRBD1, against the DNA was made. Inclusive of both ends, the CDR3 amounts to 13 amino acids. Germline values: CDR1 MNHEY, CDR2 SMNVEV (reference sequence). CDR3 loop: CASSSSFQGTQYF.

The chain uses TRBV2 and TRBJ1-4; the D is unclear. This CDR3 has 13 residues. Trimming removed 7 bases at V and 6 bases at J, with 12 bases between. CDR1 SNHLY and CDR2 FYNNEI come from the germline V gene. The DNA of the CDR3 is TGTGCCAGCATGGCCCGGGGTTATGAAAAACTGTTTTTT. Amino acids: CASMARGYEKLFF.

The V call is TRBV6-1, the J call TRBJ2-6; TRBD1 aligns across 9 bases. Germline trimming cut 4 bases from V and 0 bases from J; bases unmatched to any gene: 1. The CDR3 has 16 residues. Germline loops: CDR1 MNHNS, CDR2 SASEGT. CDR3 in amino acids: CASSGTGASGANVLTF. CDR3 in DNA: TGTGCCAGCAGTGGGACAGGGGCCTCTGGGGCCAACGTCCTGACTTTC.

The rearrangement uses TRBV10-3 and TRBJ2-5; D is perhaps TRBD2 (7 bases). The CDR3 length is 15 residues. The V gene's germline CDR1 is ENHRY and CDR2 SYGVKD. V was pared by 3 bases and J by 5 bases, with 16 bases between. CDR3 nucleotide sequence: TGTGCCATCAGTGAAGGGGGGGCCCGAGACGAGACCCAGTACTTC. Translating it yields CAISEGGARDETQYF.

As regards this clone: Other DNA sequences of this sample code for an identical CDR3. This chain joins TRBV7-3 and TRBJ2-1, with 12 positions matching TRBD2. The CDR3 sequence is 15 residues long. CDR1 and CDR2 (germline): SGHTA, FQGTGA. Germline trimming cut 2 bases from V and 7 bases from J; bases unmatched to any gene: 3. CDR3 protein: CASSLGLAGNNEQFF. Written as DNA, the CDR3 is TGTGCCAGCAGCTTAGGACTAGCGGGAAATAATGAGCAGTTCTTC.

This rearrangement joins TRBV7-2 to TRBJ2-5, with 8 positions matching TRBD2. CDR1 SGHTA and CDR2 FQGNSA come from the germline V gene. J was trimmed by 7 bases and V by 2 bases; bases with no gene match: 12. CDR3 size: 16 residues. The CDR3 coding sequence is TGTGCCAGCAGCTTATTCCTGGACGGGAGGGGAGGGACCCAGTACTTC. The encoded protein is CASSLFLDGRGGTQYF. Using reference TRBV7-2 and TRBJ2-5 for the parts outside the CDR3, the full variable domain is GAGVSQSPSNKVTEKGKDVELRCDPISGHTALYWYRQSLGQGLEFLIYFQGNSAPDKSGLPSDRFSAERTGGSVSTLTIQRTQQEDSAVYLCASSLFLDGRGGTQYFGPGTRLLVL.

This chain connects TRBV19 to TRBJ2-7, with 9 bases fitting TRBD1. This CDR3 region has 14 residues. Germline CDR1 and CDR2: LNHDA and SQIVND (reference sequence). V gave up 4 bases and J gave up 4 bases; unmatched junction bases: 5. The DNA of the CDR3 is TGTGCCAGTAGTAGCCCGGGACAGGGTTACGAGCAGTACTTC. Protein: CASSSPGQGYEQYF.

V and J are TRBV2 and TRBJ2-7; 13 bases match TRBD2. Germline-derived CDR1 and CDR2 are SNHLY and FYNNEI. The CDR3 consists of 15 residues. Losses at the gene ends were 3 bases for V and 3 bases for J; bases not matched to a gene: 2. The DNA of the CDR3 is TGTGCCAGCAGTGACGGGACTAGCGGGAACTACGAGCAGTACTTC. Translated, it gives CASSDGTSGNYEQYF.